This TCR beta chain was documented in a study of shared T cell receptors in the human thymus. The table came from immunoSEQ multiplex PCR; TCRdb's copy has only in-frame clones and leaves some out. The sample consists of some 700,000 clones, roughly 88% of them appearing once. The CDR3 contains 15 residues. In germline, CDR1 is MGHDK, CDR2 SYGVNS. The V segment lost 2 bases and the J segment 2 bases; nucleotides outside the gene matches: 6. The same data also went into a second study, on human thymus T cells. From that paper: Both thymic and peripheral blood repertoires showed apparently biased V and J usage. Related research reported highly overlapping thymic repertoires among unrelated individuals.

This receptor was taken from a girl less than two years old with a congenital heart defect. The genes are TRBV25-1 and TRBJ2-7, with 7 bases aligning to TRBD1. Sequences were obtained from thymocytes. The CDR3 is CASSEGGRGPYEQYF. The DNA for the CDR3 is TGTGCCAGCAGTGAAGGGGGAAGGGGGCCCTACGAGCAGTACTTC.